The 5 T cell receptor beta chains listed next were all sequenced from one sample in a study of T cell changes during pregnancy in multiple sclerosis. Method: immunoSEQ multiplex PCR; TCRdb's copy keeps in-frame clones and lacks some. The table has tens of thousands of clones, approximately 92% seen once. This sample comprised CD4+ T cells from peripheral blood mononuclear cells, obtained in the third trimester of pregnancy. The source of these receptors is a female donor with multiple sclerosis, enrolled in a pregnancy study.

The chain couples TRBV28 to TRBJ1-4; TRBD1 matches 9 bases. Germline values: CDR1 MDHEN, CDR2 SYDVKM. This CDR3 comprises 16 residues. Trimming at V came to 5 bases and at J to 10 bases, leaving 14 bases not matched to a gene. The CDR3 region is CASSLISGTGWGKLFF. For the CDR3, the DNA is TGTGCCAGCAGTCTGATCTCCGGGACAGGGTGGGGAAAACTGTTTTTT.

The V call is TRBV9, the J call TRBJ2-1; perhaps TRBD2 as D (5 bases). Germline V CDR1 and CDR2: SGDLS, YYNGEE. The V gene lost 0 bases and the J gene lost 9 bases, with 10 bases spanning the gap. This CDR3 contains 13 residues. The CDR3: CASSVGASSEQFF. CDR3 sequence (DNA): TGTGCCAGCAGCGTAGGGGCTAGCAGTGAGCAGTTCTTC. Full variable domain (remainder filled in from reference TRBV9 and TRBJ2-1): DSGVTQTPKHLITATGQRVTLRCSPRSGDLSVYWYQQSLDQGLQFLIQYYNGEERAKGNILERFSAQQFPDLHSELNLSSLELGDSALYFCASSVGASSEQFFGPGTRLTVL.

The CDR3 DNA follows: TGTGCCAGCAGTTCCGGGACAGGGCGTAGCAATCAGCCCCAGCATTTT. Translated: CASSSGTGRSNQPQHF. V and J are TRBV6-6 and TRBJ1-5; 9 bases align to TRBD1. J was trimmed by 0 bases and V by 4 bases; bases with no gene match: 4. The germline gives CDR1 MNHNY, CDR2 SVGAGI (reference sequence). This CDR3 is built from 16 residues.

V and J are TRBV18 and TRBJ1-3; 7 nucleotides match TRBD1. Germline lookup yields CDR1 KGHSH and CDR2 LQKENI. The V and J ends lost 2 bases and 4 bases, in that order; junction bases with no gene match: 8. CDR3 length equals 16 residues. Here the CDR3 reads CASSPGDRASGNTIYF. CDR3 nucleotides: TGTGCCAGCTCACCAGGAGACAGGGCTTCAGGAAACACCATATATTTT.

The chain links TRBV28 to TRBJ1-2, with D possibly matching TRBD1 (5 bases). Trimming left V 6 bases short and J 0 bases short, with 11 bases between. CDR3 length: 14 residues. CDR1 MDHEN and CDR2 SYDVKM come from the germline V gene. CDR3 bases: TGTGCCAGCAGACGACAGCTTACTAACTATGGCTACACCTTC. It codes for CASRRQLTNYGYTF.